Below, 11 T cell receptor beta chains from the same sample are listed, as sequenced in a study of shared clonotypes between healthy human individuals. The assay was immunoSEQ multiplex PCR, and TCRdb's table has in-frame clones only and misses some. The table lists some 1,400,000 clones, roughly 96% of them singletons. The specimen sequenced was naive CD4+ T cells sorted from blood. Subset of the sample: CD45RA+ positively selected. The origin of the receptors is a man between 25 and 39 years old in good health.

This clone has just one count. As DNA, the CDR3 is TGCAGCGGCAGGGACGCCAAAGAGACCCAGTACTTC. Protein sequence: CSGRDAKETQYF. The chain carries TRBV29-1 and TRBJ2-5; D possibly uses TRBD1 or TRBD2 (5 bases each). This CDR3 spans 12 amino acids. With 7 bases removed from V and 3 bases from J, the gap between germline ends came to 12 bases. Germline V lookup: CDR1 SQVTM, CDR2 ANQGSEA.

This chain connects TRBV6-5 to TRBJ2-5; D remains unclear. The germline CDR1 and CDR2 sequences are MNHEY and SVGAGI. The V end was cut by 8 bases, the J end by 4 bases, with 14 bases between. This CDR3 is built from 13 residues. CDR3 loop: CASLRPIGETQYF. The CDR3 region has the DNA TGTGCCAGCTTGCGGCCCATAGGAGAGACCCAGTACTTC.

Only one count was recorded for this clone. The chain's CDR3 is CSVAKGLPVASYNEQFF. CDR3 bases: TGCAGCGTCGCGAAGGGGCTACCGGTCGCTTCCTACAATGAGCAGTTCTTC. The rearrangement links TRBV29-1 to TRBJ2-1; D possibly corresponds to TRBD1 (5 bases). The CDR3 has 17 amino acids. Trimming cost V 6 bases and J 1 base, with 22 bases left between them. CDR1 SQVTM and CDR2 ANQGSEA come from the germline V gene.

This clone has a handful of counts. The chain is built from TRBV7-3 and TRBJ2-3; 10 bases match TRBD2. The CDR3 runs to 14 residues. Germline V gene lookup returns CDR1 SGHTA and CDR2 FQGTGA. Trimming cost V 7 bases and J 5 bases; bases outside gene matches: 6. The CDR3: CASKSGRVGDTQYF. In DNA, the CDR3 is TGTGCCAGCAAAAGCGGGAGGGTGGGAGATACGCAGTATTTT.

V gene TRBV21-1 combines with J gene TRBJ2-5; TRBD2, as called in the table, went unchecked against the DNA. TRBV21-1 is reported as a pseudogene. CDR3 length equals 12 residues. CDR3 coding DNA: TGTGCCACCACGGGCGGGCAAGAGACCCAGTACTTC. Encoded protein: CATTGGQETQYF.

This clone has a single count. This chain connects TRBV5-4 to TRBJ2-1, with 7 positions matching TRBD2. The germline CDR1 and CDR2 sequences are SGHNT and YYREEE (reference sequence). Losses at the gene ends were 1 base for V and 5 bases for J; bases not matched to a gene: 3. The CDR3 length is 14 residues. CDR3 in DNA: TGTGCCAGCAGCTTGACTAGCGCGAACAATGAGCAGTTCTTC. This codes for CASSLTSANNEQFF. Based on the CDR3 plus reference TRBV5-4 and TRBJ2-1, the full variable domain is ETGVTQSPTHLIKTRGQQVTLRCSSQSGHNTVSWYQQALGQGPQFIFQYYREEENGRGNFPPRFSGLQFPNYSSELNVNALELDDSALYLCASSLTSANNEQFFGPGTRLTVL.

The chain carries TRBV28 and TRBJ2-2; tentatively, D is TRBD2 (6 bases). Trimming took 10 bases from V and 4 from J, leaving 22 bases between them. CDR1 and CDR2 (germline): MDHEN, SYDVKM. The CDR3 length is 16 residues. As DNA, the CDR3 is TGTGCCACGAAGCTAAGCCCCGGGGGAGTCACCGGGGAGCTGTTTTTT. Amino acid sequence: CATKLSPGGVTGELFF.

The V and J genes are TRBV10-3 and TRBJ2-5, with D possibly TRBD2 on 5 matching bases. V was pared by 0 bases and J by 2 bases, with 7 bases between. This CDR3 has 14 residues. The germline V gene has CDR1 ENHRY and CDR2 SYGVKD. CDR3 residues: CAISESTRQETQYF. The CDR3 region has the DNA TGTGCCATCAGTGAGTCAACTAGACAAGAGACCCAGTACTTC.

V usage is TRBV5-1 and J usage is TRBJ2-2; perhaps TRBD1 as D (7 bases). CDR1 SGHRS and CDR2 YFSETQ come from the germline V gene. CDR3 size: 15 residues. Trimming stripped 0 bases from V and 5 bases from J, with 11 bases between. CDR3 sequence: CASSLATGRTGELFF. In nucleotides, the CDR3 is TGCGCCAGCAGCTTGGCGACAGGGAGGACCGGGGAGCTGTTTTTT.

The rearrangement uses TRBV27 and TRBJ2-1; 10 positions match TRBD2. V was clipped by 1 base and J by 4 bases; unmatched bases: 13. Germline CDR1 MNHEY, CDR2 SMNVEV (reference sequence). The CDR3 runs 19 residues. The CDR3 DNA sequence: TGTGCCAGCAGTTTATTTACCCTGGGGCTAGCGGGAGCATACAATGAGCAGTTCTTC. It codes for CASSLFTLGLAGAYNEQFF.

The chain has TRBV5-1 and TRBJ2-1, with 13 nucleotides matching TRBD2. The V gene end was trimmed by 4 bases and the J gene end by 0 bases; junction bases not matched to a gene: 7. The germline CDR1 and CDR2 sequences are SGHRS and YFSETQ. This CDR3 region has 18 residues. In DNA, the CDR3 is TGCGCCAGCAGCAGGGGACTAGCGGGGCGGTTCTCCTACAATGAGCAGTTCTTC. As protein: CASSRGLAGRFSYNEQFF.